This TCR beta chain was observed in a study of CD8 T cells in ankylosing spondylitis. Findings and caveats of the study: A TCR beta motif made of fewer than ten highly homologous variants seemed typical of ankylosing spondylitis blood.

This clonotype was picked up a small number of times. The antigen is not known. The CDR3 length is 14 residues. Trimming at V came to 3 bases and at J to 2 bases, leaving 4 bases not matched to a gene. Germline-derived CDR1 and CDR2 are SQVTM and ANQGSEA. TCRdb recomputed calls from the 5' RACE reads with MiXCR, one row per CDR3 protein. The sample includes a few hundred thousand distinct CDR3 sequences, over 9.5% seen only once; the top ten take approximately 7%. V gene TRBV29-1 combines with J gene TRBJ2-5, with 9 bases that match TRBD1. Sequenced sample: blood, either unsorted or a sorted T cell fraction (not recorded which). This clonotype originated in a male donor with ankylosing spondylitis. The CDR3 bases are TGCAGCGTTGACCGGACAGGGGTGCAAGAGACCCAGTACTTC. This gives the protein CSVDRTGVQETQYF. Using reference TRBV29-1 and TRBJ2-5 for the parts outside the CDR3, the full variable domain is SAVISQKPSRDICQRGTSLTIQCQVDSQVTMMFWYRQQPGQSLTLIATANQGSEATYESGFVIDKFPISRPNLTFSTLTVSNMSPEDSSIYLCSVDRTGVQETQYFGPGTRLLVL.